These 25 T cell receptor beta chains share one sample of origin, sequenced in a study of blood T cell repertoires in COVID-19. Sequencing was performed with immunoSEQ multiplex PCR; in TCRdb, only in-frame clones are kept and a portion is missing. The sample includes some 70,000 clones, roughly 86% of them seen just once. Specimen: peripheral blood. The source of these receptors is a man aged 40-50 years with COVID-19, enrolled during active disease.

This chain connects TRBV7-9 to TRBJ1-5, with 7 nucleotides matching TRBD1. Trimming removed 5 bases from V and 0 bases from J; junction bases left unmatched: 13. The CDR3 covers 18 residues. Germline V gene lookup returns CDR1 SEHNR and CDR2 FQNEAQ (reference sequence). The CDR3 DNA sequence: TGTGCCAGCAGCCTCACGCCCCACAGGGGTGGTAGCAATCAGCCCCAGCATTTT. This encodes CASSLTPHRGGSNQPQHF.

This chain joins TRBV28 and TRBJ2-5; 7 bases agree with TRBD1. In germline, CDR1 is MDHEN, CDR2 SYDVKM. Germline trimming cut 7 bases from V and 5 bases from J; bases unmatched to any gene: 16. The CDR3 totals 16 residues. CDR3 nucleotide sequence: TGTGCCAGCACCCTCGCAGGCAGAGGGGGCGGGGAGACCCAGTACTTC. Translating it yields CASTLAGRGGGETQYF.

This chain joins TRBV27 and TRBJ1-5; 8 bases align to TRBD1. CDR1 and CDR2 (germline): MNHEY, SMNVEV (reference sequence). CDR3 length: 17 amino acids. The junction had 9 bases not matched to a gene; V was cut back by 1 base and J by 4 bases. CDR3 bases: TGTGCCAGCAGTTTATACCCTATCTGGGACAGGAATCAGCCCCAGCATTTT. This encodes CASSLYPIWDRNQPQHF.

The rearrangement joins TRBV28 to TRBJ2-1, with TRBD2 as a possible D gene (6 bases). CDR1 is MDHEN and CDR2 is SYDVKM in the germline V gene. V was pared by 3 bases and J by 7 bases, with 13 bases between. The CDR3 length is 14 residues. The CDR3 reads CASSFSTGGNEQFF. In nucleotides, the CDR3 is TGTGCCAGCAGTTTCTCGACTGGGGGGAATGAGCAGTTCTTC.

V is TRBV6-5 and J is TRBJ2-1, with 7 bases that match TRBD1. Per germline, CDR1 MNHEY and CDR2 SVGAGI. V lost 0 bases to trimming and J lost 2 bases; unmatched junction nucleotides: 4. This CDR3 is 16 amino acids long. Here the CDR3 DNA reads TGTGCCAGCAGTTACTCAGGGGGCCAAACCTACAATGAGCAGTTCTTC. Encoded protein: CASSYSGGQTYNEQFF.

The chain couples TRBV5-1 to TRBJ2-3; tentative D call: TRBD1 (6 bases). CDR3 length: 15 residues. Germline CDR1 and CDR2: SGHRS and YFSETQ. Trimming pared 0 bases from V and 7 bases from J, leaving 15 bases between. The CDR3 region is CASSLEQGQANTQYF. The DNA for the CDR3 is TGCGCCAGCAGCTTGGAGCAGGGGCAAGCTAATACGCAGTATTTT.

The table lists this clone with a count of one. The chain employs TRBV24-1 and TRBJ1-2, with 9 bases lining up with TRBD1. Looked up from germline, CDR1 is KGHDR and CDR2 is SFDVKD. CDR3 length equals 13 residues. V lost 5 bases, J lost 6 bases, and 3 bases stayed unmatched. The CDR3 is CATSAGQGNGYTF. CDR3 in DNA: TGTGCCACCAGTGCGGGACAGGGTAATGGCTACACCTTC.

This clone appeared many times. CDR3 bases: TGTGCCAGCACCGTAACCGGGACAGACTCCTACGAGCAGTACTTC. Translated, it gives CASTVTGTDSYEQYF. The chain joins TRBV5-6 to TRBJ2-7; 7 bases agree with TRBD1. The CDR3 spans 15 residues. Germline V gene lookup returns CDR1 SGHDT and CDR2 YYEEEE. V shed 6 bases, J shed 0 bases, and the junction held 9 bases outside the gene matches.

The CDR3 DNA reads TGCGCCAGCAGCTCTATGACAGGGGAGGAGACCCAGTACTTC. Protein: CASSSMTGEETQYF. The chain combines TRBV5-1 with TRBJ2-5; 8 bases are shared with TRBD1. Germline V gene sequence: CDR1 SGHRS, CDR2 YFSETQ. V lost 3 bases, J lost 5 bases, and 6 bases stayed unmatched. This CDR3 has 14 amino acids.

The sample holds one count of this clone. The chain has TRBV19 and TRBJ2-1; maybe TRBD1 (6 bases). Between the trimmed V and J ends, which lost 4 bases and 5 bases, there was a span of 12 bases. The CDR3 sequence is 14 residues long. Germline loops: CDR1 LNHDA, CDR2 SQIVND (reference sequence). The CDR3, as DNA: TGTGCCAGTAGTACCCGACAGGTCAACAATGAGCAGTTCTTC. Residues: CASSTRQVNNEQFF.

The V and J genes are TRBV19 and TRBJ2-3; 12 bases fit TRBD2. This CDR3 has 17 residues. V was clipped by 5 bases and J by 9 bases; unmatched bases: 15. Germline loops: CDR1 LNHDA, CDR2 SQIVND (reference sequence). The CDR3 is CASSLLAGGDDSHTQYF. CDR3 in DNA: TGTGCCAGTAGTTTACTAGCGGGGGGAGATGATTCCCACACGCAGTATTTT.

The chain links TRBV25-1 to TRBJ1-2, with D maybe TRBD1 (5 bases). The V gene's germline CDR1 is MGHDK and CDR2 SYGVNS. V lost 0 bases and J 5 bases, leaving 7 bases between the germline ends. This CDR3 region has 13 residues. The CDR3 coding sequence is TGTGCCAGCAGTGAATATACAGGTTATGGCTACACCTTC. It encodes CASSEYTGYGYTF.

The gene calls are TRBV4-1 and TRBJ1-2, with 8 positions matching TRBD1. The CDR3 consists of 13 residues. Trimming removed 4 bases from V and 8 bases from J; junction bases left unmatched: 6. The germline gives CDR1 MGHRA, CDR2 YSYEKL. In DNA form, the CDR3 reads TGCGCCAGCAGCCCTCGGACAGGGCGAGGCTACACCTTC. Its translation: CASSPRTGRGYTF.

The chain carries TRBV6-5 and TRBJ1-1, with D possibly TRBD1 on 5 matching bases. This CDR3 is 13 amino acids long. Germline V gene data show CDR1 as MNHEY and CDR2 as SVGAGI. V lost 10 bases to trimming and J lost 1 base, with 13 bases between them. The CDR3 nucleotides are TGTGCCACCACAGGCCGACCGAACACTGAAGCTTTCTTT. Encoded protein: CATTGRPNTEAFF.

The genes are TRBV13 and TRBJ1-3; D gene ambiguous. The CDR3 sequence is 16 residues long. V lost 0 bases, J lost 0 bases, and 9 bases lay in between. CDR1 is PRHDT and CDR2 is FYEKMQ in the germline V gene (reference sequence). CDR3 sequence reads: CASSLGARFSGNTIYF. CDR3 DNA: TGTGCCAGCAGCTTAGGAGCCCGGTTCTCTGGAAACACCATATATTTT.

This chain links TRBV6-5 with TRBJ1-1; 8 positions match TRBD1. Germline V lookup: CDR1 MNHEY, CDR2 SVGAGI. This CDR3 region has 13 residues. Trimming cost V 0 bases and J 6 bases; bases outside gene matches: 0. The CDR3 region is CASSYSDRAEAFF. In DNA form, the CDR3 reads TGTGCCAGCAGTTACTCGGACAGGGCTGAAGCTTTCTTT.

The genes are TRBV5-1 and TRBJ2-3; 10 bases line up with TRBD1. Germline-derived CDR1 and CDR2 are SGHRS and YFSETQ. V lost 2 bases and J lost 4; bases outside the gene matches: 4. This CDR3 region has 15 residues. CDR3 nucleotides: TGCGCCAGCAGCTTTGCGGGACAGGGGTCAGATACGCAGTATTTT. Its protein product is CASSFAGQGSDTQYF.

The chain couples TRBV2 to TRBJ2-4; maybe TRBD2 (5 bases). Germline CDR1 SNHLY, CDR2 FYNNEI. This CDR3 contains 19 residues. V was cut by 6 bases and J by 8 bases, with 32 bases left in between. Here the CDR3 DNA reads TGTGCCAGCAGCGGTATCTTTGACGATGAACTAGAAAAGAGGTACATTCAGTACTTC. Protein product: CASSGIFDDELEKRYIQYF. The full variable domain, its missing parts supplied by reference TRBV2 and TRBJ2-4, is EPEVTQTPSHQVTQMGQEVILRCVPISNHLYFYWYRQILGQKVEFLVSFYNNEISEKSEIFDDQFSVERPDGSNFTLKIRSTKLEDSAMYFCASSGIFDDELEKRYIQYFGAGTRLSVL.

This clone appeared once. V usage is TRBV14 and J usage is TRBJ1-4; no clear D. V lost 2 bases to trimming and J lost 0 bases, with 10 bases between them. CDR1 is SGHDN, CDR2 FVKESK, per germline. CDR3 size: 16 residues. The CDR3 sequence is CASSQIWSTTNEKLFF. The CDR3 region has the DNA TGTGCCAGCAGCCAAATCTGGAGCACAACTAATGAAAAACTGTTTTTT.

V usage is TRBV19 and J usage is TRBJ1-2, with no clear D. The CDR3 is made up of 15 amino acids. In germline, CDR1 is LNHDA, CDR2 SQIVND (reference sequence). The V end lost 9 bases, the J end lost 0 bases, and 17 bases lay between the germline ends. The CDR3 nucleotides are TGTGCCAGCATGGACTCGGCCGTTGCTAACTATGGCTACACCTTC. Protein: CASMDSAVANYGYTF. The full variable domain, rest sourced from reference TRBV19 and TRBJ1-2, is DGGITQSPKYLFRKEGQNVTLSCEQNLNHDAMYWYRQDPGQGLRLIYYSQIVNDFQKGDIAEGYSVSREKKESFPLTVTSAQKNPTAFYLCASMDSAVANYGYTFGSGTRLTVV.

This clone was counted a single time. The V gene is TRBV21-1, the J gene TRBJ1-5; no DNA check was done on the table's D call, TRBD1. TRBV21-1 is noted as a pseudogene. This CDR3 region has 15 residues. The CDR3 nucleotides are TGTGCCAGCAGCGAGGACAGGGGGGGCAATCAGCCCCAGCATTTT. Protein sequence: CASSEDRGGNQPQHF.

V is TRBV6-1 and J is TRBJ1-3; D is unclear. V lost 1 base to trimming and J lost 0 bases, with 4 bases between them. CDR1 is MNHNS and CDR2 is SASEGT in the germline V gene. The CDR3 extends over 14 amino acids. CDR3 protein: CASSEGASGNTIYF. The CDR3 DNA follows: TGTGCCAGCAGTGAAGGGGCCTCTGGAAACACCATATATTTT.

V is TRBV7-9 and J is TRBJ1-2, with 7 nucleotides matching TRBD1. Germline CDR1 reads SEHNR; CDR2 reads FQNEAQ (reference sequence). V shed 5 bases and J 0 bases; nucleotides not matched to a gene: 3. CDR3 length: 14 residues. The CDR3 nucleotides read TGTGCCAGCAGCAGGGGACAGACTAACTATGGCTACACCTTC. Protein sequence: CASSRGQTNYGYTF. Full variable domain (missing parts from reference TRBV7-9 and TRBJ1-2): DTGVSQNPRHKITKRGQNVTFRCDPISEHNRLYWYRQTLGQGPEFLTYFQNEAQLEKSRLLSDRFSAERPKGSFSTLEIQRTEQGDSAMYLCASSRGQTNYGYTFGSGTRLTVV.

J is TRBJ1-2 and V is TRBV11-2; D may be TRBD1 (6 bases). This CDR3 contains 14 residues. Trimming removed 3 bases at V and 6 bases at J, with 14 bases between. Germline CDR1 reads SGHAT; CDR2 reads FQNNGV. The CDR3: CASSFSTSGDGYTF. CDR3 DNA: TGTGCCAGCAGCTTCAGCACCTCAGGGGATGGCTACACCTTC.

The chain is built from TRBV7-7 and TRBJ2-1; a possible D gene is TRBD1 (6 bases). Germline CDR1 is SSHAT and CDR2 is FNYEAQ (reference sequence). This CDR3 has 13 residues. V was trimmed by 5 bases and J by 5 bases, leaving 10 bases between them. The CDR3 loop is CASSKDSHNEQFF. CDR3 nucleotides: TGTGCCAGCAGCAAGGACAGTCACAATGAGCAGTTCTTC.